This T cell receptor beta chain comes out of a study of tumor-infiltrating lymphocytes in localized non-small cell lung cancer. Broader study findings: Available tissue quantity limited TCR sequencing to a patient subset. No link was found between tumor T-cell fraction and recurrence-free survival.

This CDR3 region has 14 residues. Trimming shortened V by 1 base and J by 9 bases, and 10 bases separated the two germline ends. CDR1 and CDR2 (germline): MGHDK, SYGVNS. There are a few counts of this clone. Its antigen is unknown. The method was immunoSEQ multiplex PCR; TCRdb's version includes in-frame clones alone and lacks a portion of them. The sample shows tens of thousands of clones, roughly 88% of them seen only once. The TCR comes from a human donor with non-small cell lung cancer. Source material: lung tumor tissue. The chain couples TRBV25-1 to TRBJ1-6; D call uncertain. Here the CDR3 reads CASSESPRSSPLHF. In DNA, the CDR3 is TGTGCCAGCAGTGAATCCCCCCGCAGTTCACCCCTCCACTTT.